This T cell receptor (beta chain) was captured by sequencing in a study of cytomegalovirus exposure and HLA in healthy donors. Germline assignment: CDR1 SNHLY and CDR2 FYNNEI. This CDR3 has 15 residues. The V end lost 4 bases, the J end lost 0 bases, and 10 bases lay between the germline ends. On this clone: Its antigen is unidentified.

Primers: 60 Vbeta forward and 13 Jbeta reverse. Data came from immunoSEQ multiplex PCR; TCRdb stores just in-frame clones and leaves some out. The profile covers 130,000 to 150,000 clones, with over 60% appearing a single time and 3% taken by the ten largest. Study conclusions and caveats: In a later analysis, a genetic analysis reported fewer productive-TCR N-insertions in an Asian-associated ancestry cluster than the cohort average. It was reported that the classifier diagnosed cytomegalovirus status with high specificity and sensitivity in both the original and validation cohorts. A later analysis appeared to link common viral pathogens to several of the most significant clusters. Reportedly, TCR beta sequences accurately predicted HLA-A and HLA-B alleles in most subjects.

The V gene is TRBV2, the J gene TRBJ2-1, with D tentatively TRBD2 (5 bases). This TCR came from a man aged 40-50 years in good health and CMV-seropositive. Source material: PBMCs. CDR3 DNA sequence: TGTGCCAGCAGTGCGGACTCGACCTCCTACAATGAGCAGTTCTTC. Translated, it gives CASSADSTSYNEQFF.